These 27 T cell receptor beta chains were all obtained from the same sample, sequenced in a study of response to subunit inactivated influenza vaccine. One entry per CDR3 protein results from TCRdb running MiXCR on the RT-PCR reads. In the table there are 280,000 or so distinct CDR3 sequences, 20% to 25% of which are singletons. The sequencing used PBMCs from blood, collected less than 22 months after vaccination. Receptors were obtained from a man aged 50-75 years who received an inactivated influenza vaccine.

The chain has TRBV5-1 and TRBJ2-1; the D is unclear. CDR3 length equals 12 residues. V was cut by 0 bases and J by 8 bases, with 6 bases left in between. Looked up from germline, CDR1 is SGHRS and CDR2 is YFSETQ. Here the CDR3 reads CASSLAVHEQFF. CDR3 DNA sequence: TGCGCCAGCAGCTTGGCGGTCCATGAGCAGTTCTTC.

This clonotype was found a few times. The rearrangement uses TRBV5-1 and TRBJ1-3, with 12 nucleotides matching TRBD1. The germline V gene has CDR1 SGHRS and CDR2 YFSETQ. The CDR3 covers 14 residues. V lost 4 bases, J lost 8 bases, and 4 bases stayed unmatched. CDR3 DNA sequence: TGCGCCAGCAGCCCGGGACAGGGGGCGGACACCATATATTTT. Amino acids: CASSPGQGADTIYF. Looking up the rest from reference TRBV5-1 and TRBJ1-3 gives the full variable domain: KAGVTQTPRYLIKTRGQQVTLSCSPISGHRSVSWYQQTPGQGLQFLFEYFSETQRNKGNFPGRFSGRQFSNSRSEMNVSTLELGDSALYLCASSPGQGADTIYFGEGSWLTVV.

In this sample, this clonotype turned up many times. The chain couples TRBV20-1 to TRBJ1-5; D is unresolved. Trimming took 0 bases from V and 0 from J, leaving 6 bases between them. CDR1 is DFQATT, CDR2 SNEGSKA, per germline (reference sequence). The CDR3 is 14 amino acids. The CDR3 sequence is CSAREVFSNQPQHF. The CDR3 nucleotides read TGCAGTGCTAGAGAGGTTTTTAGCAATCAGCCCCAGCATTTT.

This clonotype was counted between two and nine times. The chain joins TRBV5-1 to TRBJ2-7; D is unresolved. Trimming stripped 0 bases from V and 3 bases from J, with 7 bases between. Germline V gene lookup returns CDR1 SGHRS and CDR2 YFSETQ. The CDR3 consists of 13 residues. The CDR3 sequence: CASSLGLDYEQYF. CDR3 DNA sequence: TGCGCCAGCAGCTTGGGACTTGACTACGAGCAGTACTTC.

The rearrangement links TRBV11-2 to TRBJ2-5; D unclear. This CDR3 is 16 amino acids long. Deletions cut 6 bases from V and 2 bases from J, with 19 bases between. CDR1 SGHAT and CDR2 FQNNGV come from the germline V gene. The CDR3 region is CASRRFGSKEQETQYF. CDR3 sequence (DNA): TGTGCCAGCAGACGTTTCGGGTCAAAAGAGCAAGAGACCCAGTACTTC.

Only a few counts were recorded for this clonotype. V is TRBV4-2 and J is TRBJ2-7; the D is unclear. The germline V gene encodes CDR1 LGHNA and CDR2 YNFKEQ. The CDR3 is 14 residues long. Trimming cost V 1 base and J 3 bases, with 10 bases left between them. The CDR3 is CASSQVAQGYEQYF. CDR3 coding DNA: TGTGCCAGCAGCCAAGTAGCTCAAGGCTACGAGCAGTACTTC.

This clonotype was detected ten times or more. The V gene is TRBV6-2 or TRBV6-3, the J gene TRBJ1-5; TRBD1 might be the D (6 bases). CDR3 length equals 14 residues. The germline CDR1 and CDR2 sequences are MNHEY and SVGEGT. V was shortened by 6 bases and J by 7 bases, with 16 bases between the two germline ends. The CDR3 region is CASSLPGAAQPQHF. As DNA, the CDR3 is TGTGCCAGCAGCCTTCCGGGGGCGGCCCAGCCCCAGCATTTT.

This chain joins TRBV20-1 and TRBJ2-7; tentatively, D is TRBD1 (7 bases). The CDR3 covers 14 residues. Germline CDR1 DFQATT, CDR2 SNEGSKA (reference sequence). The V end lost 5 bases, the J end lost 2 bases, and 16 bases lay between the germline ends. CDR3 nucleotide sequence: TGCAGTGCTCCCGCGGGACAGCTAACCTACGAGCAGTACTTC. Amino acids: CSAPAGQLTYEQYF.

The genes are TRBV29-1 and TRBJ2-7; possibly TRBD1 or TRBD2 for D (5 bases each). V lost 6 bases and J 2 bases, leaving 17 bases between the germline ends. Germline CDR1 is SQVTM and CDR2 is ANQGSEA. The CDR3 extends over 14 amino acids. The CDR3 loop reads CSVNSPGRPYEQYF. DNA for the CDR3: TGCAGCGTCAACTCCCCAGGGAGACCCTACGAGCAGTACTTC.

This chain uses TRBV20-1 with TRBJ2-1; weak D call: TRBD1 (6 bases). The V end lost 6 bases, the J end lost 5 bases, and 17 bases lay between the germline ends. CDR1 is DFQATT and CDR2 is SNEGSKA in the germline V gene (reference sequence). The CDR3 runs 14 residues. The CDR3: CSAVRRDTDNEQFF. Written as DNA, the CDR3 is TGCAGTGCAGTTCGCCGGGACACAGACAATGAGCAGTTCTTC.

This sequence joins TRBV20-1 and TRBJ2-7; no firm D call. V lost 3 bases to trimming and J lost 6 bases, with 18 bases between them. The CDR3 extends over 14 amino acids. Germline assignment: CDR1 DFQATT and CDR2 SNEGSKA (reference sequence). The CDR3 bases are TGCAGTGCTAGTTCAAGATCAGGTGTCGGCGAGCAGTACTTC. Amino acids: CSASSRSGVGEQYF.

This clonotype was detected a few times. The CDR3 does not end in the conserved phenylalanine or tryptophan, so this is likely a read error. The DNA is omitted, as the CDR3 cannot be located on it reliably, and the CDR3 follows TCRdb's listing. The CDR3 here is CASSLEDRTRTY. The rearrangement uses TRBV5-4 and TRBJ1-2; TRBD1, the table's D call, lacks a check against the DNA. CDR1 is SGHNT and CDR2 is YYREEE in the germline V gene (reference sequence). The CDR3 contains 12 residues when both ends are counted.

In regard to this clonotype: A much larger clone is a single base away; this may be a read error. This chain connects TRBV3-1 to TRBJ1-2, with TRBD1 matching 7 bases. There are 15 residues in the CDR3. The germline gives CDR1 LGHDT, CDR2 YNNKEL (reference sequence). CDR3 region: CASSPTRGVNYCYTF. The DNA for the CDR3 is TGTGCCAGCAGCCCCACCAGGGGGGTGAACTATTGCTACACCTTC.

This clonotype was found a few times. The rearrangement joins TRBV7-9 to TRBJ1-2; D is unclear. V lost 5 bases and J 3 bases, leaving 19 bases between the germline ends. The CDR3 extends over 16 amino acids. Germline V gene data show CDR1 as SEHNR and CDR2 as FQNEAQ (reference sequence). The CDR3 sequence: CASSQFGGSTHYGYTF. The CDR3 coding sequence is TGTGCCAGCAGCCAATTTGGCGGGAGCACTCACTATGGCTACACCTTC.

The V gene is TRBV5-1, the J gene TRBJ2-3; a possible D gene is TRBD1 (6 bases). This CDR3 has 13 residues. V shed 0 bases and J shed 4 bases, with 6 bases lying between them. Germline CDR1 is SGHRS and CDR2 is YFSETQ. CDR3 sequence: CASSLEGADTQYF. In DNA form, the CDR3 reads TGCGCCAGCAGCTTGGAGGGGGCAGATACGCAGTATTTT.

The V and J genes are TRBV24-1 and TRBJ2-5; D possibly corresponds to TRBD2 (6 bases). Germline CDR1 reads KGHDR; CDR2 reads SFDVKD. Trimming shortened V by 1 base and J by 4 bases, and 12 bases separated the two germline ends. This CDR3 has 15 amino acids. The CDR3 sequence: CATSDFGAGRETQYF. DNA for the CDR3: TGTGCCACCAGTGATTTTGGGGCGGGACGAGAGACCCAGTACTTC.

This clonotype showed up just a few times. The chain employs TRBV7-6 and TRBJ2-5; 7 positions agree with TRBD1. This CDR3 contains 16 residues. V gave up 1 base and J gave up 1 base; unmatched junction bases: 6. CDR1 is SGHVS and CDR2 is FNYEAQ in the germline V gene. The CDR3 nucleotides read TGTGCCAGCAGCTTAGAGGCGACAGGGCGCCAAGAGACCCAGTACTTC. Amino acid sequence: CASSLEATGRQETQYF.

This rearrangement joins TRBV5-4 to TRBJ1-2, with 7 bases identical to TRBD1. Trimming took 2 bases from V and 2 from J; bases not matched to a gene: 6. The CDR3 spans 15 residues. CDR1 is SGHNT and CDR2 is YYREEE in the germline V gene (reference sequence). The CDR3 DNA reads TGTGCCAGCAGCTTTCTCAGGGGGGAGAACTATGGCTACACCTTC. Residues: CASSFLRGENYGYTF.

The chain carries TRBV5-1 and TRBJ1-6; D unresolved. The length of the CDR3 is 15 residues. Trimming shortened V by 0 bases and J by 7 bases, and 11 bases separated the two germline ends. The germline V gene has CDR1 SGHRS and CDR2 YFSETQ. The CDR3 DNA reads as TGCGCCAGCAGCTTGGAAGGAGCTCTGAATTCACCCCTCCACTTT. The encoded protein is CASSLEGALNSPLHF.

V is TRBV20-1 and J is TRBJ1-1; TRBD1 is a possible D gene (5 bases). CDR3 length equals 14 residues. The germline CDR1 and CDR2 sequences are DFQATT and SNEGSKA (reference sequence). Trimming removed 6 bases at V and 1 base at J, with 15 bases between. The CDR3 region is CSALILGGNTEAFF. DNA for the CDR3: TGCAGTGCCTTGATTTTGGGGGGGAACACTGAAGCTTTCTTT.

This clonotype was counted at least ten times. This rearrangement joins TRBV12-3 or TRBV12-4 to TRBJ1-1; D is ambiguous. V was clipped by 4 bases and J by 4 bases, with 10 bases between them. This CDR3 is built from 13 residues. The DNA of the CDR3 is TGTGCCAGCAGTTCCAAGGGTTCCACTGAAGCTTTCTTT. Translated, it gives CASSSKGSTEAFF.

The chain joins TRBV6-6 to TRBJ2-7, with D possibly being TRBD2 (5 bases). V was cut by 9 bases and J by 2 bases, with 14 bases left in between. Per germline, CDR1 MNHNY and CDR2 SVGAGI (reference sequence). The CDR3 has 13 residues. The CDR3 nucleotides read TGTGCCAGTAGAACACCGGGAACCTACGAGCAGTACTTC. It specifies CASRTPGTYEQYF.

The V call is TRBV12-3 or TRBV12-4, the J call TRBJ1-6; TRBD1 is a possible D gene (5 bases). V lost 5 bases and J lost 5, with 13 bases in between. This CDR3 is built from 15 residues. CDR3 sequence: CASSRNDRDNSPLHF. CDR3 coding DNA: TGTGCCAGCAGTCGGAACGACAGAGATAATTCACCCCTCCACTTT.

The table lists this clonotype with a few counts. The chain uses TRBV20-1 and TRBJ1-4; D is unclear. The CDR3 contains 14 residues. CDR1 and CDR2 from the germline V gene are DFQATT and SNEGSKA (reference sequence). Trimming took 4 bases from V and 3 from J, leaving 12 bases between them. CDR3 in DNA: TGCAGTGCTACCCACTCCCTCGCTAATGAAAAACTGTTTTTT. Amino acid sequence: CSATHSLANEKLFF.

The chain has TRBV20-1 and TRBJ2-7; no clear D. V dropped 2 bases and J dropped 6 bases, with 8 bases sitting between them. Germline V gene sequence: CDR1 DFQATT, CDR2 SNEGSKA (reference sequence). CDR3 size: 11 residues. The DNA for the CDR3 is TGCAGTGCTAGAAGGGCGCCCGAGCAGTACTTC. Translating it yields CSARRAPEQYF.

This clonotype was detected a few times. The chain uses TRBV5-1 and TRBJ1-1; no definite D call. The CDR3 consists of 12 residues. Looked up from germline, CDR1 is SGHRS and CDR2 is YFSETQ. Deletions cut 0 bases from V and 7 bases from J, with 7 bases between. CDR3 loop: CASSLVGSEAFF. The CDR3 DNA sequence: TGCGCCAGCAGCTTGGTGGGAAGTGAAGCTTTCTTT.

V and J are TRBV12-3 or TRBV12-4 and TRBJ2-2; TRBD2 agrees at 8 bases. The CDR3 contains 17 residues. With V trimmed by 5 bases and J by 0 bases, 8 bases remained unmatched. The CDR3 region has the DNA TGTGCCAGCAGTCCACTCCCGGGACTAGCGAACACCGGGGAGCTGTTTTTT. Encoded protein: CASSPLPGLANTGELFF.